These 19 T cell receptor beta chains originate from one sample sequenced in a study of T cell responses to AZD1222 COVID-19 vaccine. Produced via immunoSEQ multiplex PCR; TCRdb's table is partial and in-frame only. The sample holds some 190,000 clones, roughly 94% seen once. Sequencing was performed on peripheral blood, taken 28 days after the second dose of the MenACWY control vaccine. The receptors were gathered from an adult who received the MenACWY meningococcal vaccine as a control.

The rearrangement uses TRBV6-6 and TRBJ2-7; D is undetermined. The germline V gene encodes CDR1 MNHNY and CDR2 SVGAGI (reference sequence). The CDR3 is made up of 15 amino acids. The V end was cut by 8 bases, the J end by 0 bases, with 17 bases between. CDR3 nucleotide sequence: TGTGCCAGCGGAAACCATGGCGTTAGCTCCTACGAGCAGTACTTC. It yields the protein CASGNHGVSSYEQYF.

The chain employs TRBV3-1 (or the pseudogene TRBV3-2) and TRBJ2-1; D unclear. Trimming stripped 0 bases from V and 6 bases from J, with 6 bases between. Germline V CDR1 and CDR2: LGHDT, YNNKEL (reference sequence). The CDR3 has 13 residues. The CDR3 region has the DNA TGTGCCAGCAGCCAAGAGTACCGCAATGAGCAGTTCTTC. It specifies CASSQEYRNEQFF.

The CDR3 DNA follows: TGTGCCACCAGCAGAGATGAACTGGGACAGGGGAGTGGCTACACCTTC. Protein product: CATSRDELGQGSGYTF. This chain links TRBV15 with TRBJ1-2; 10 bases are a match to TRBD1. The CDR3 contains 16 residues. Per the germline V gene, CDR1 is LNHNV and CDR2 is YYDKDF (reference sequence). With 0 bases clipped from V and 7 bases from J, the junction kept 8 bases outside the gene matches.

The rearrangement uses TRBV28 and TRBJ1-2; weak D call: TRBD1 (6 bases). Germline V gene lookup returns CDR1 MDHEN and CDR2 SYDVKM. Trimming took off 4 bases at V and 5 bases at J, with 14 bases between the two ends. This CDR3 comprises 14 residues. In DNA, the CDR3 is TGTGCCAGCAGTTCGGAACAGGGATCGTATGGCTACACCTTC. This encodes CASSSEQGSYGYTF.

The V and J genes are TRBV19 and TRBJ1-2; D remains unclear. Germline V gene lookup returns CDR1 LNHDA and CDR2 SQIVND (reference sequence). CDR3 size: 18 residues. The germline V and J ends were trimmed by 5 bases and 0 bases, with 22 bases remaining between them. CDR3 bases: TGTGCCAGTAGTGCCCACCCCGTGAGGCAGACGACTAACTATGGCTACACCTTC. It codes for CASSAHPVRQTTNYGYTF.

This clone was seen a single time. The V gene is TRBV11-3, the J gene TRBJ2-1; 7 positions match TRBD2. Losses at the gene ends were 1 base for V and 13 bases for J; bases not matched to a gene: 7. This CDR3 region has 13 residues. CDR1 and CDR2 (germline): SGHNT, YENEEA. The CDR3 DNA sequence: TGTGCCAGCAGCTTAGGGATTGCGGGAGAACAGTTCTTC. It translates to CASSLGIAGEQFF.

This clone has a count of ten or more. The chain uses TRBV4-2 and TRBJ2-1, with 7 bases that match TRBD2. Germline CDR1 is LGHNA and CDR2 is YNFKEQ. The CDR3 contains 16 residues. V was pared by 4 bases and J by 7 bases, with 13 bases of the junction left unmatched. CDR3 loop: CASSPREAGARNEQFF. The CDR3 DNA is TGTGCCAGCAGCCCTCGGGAGGCGGGAGCGAGGAATGAGCAGTTCTTC.

This clone was seen only once. The chain combines TRBV29-1 with TRBJ2-5, with a tentative D call TRBD1 (6 bases). The V end lost 6 bases, the J end lost 2 bases, and 16 bases lay between the germline ends. This CDR3 is 14 amino acids long. CDR1 is SQVTM, CDR2 ANQGSEA, per germline. The CDR3 here is CSVWARGSQETQYF. CDR3 DNA: TGCAGCGTGTGGGCAAGGGGGTCACAAGAGACCCAGTACTTC.

This chain joins TRBV6-1 and TRBJ1-6, with TRBD1 matching over 8 bases. V trimming: 0 bases; J trimming: 9 bases; junction bases outside the gene matches: 4. The CDR3 runs to 15 residues. Germline V gene sequence: CDR1 MNHNS, CDR2 SASEGT. The CDR3 DNA reads as TGTGCCAGCAGTGAAGCGTCGACAGGGGTTTCACCCCTCCACTTT. Amino acids: CASSEASTGVSPLHF.

This chain joins TRBV2 and TRBJ2-5, with 9 bases matching TRBD1. The V segment lost 10 bases and the J segment 5 bases; nucleotides outside the gene matches: 14. The CDR3 has 15 amino acids. Germline lookup yields CDR1 SNHLY and CDR2 FYNNEI. The CDR3 protein is CATSGDRGTRETQYF. CDR3 DNA sequence: TGTGCCACCTCGGGTGACAGGGGGACAAGGGAGACCCAGTACTTC.

V is TRBV18 and J is TRBJ2-3; D is undetermined. The CDR3 sequence is 14 residues long. The V and J ends lost 0 bases and 3 bases respectively, with 7 bases between them. Germline CDR1 and CDR2: KGHSH and LQKENI. The CDR3 loop is CASSPPAETDTQYF. The CDR3 region has the DNA TGTGCCAGCTCACCACCGGCAGAGACAGATACGCAGTATTTT.

The rearrangement joins TRBV5-1 to TRBJ2-7, with TRBD2 as a possible D gene (6 bases). The germline gives CDR1 SGHRS, CDR2 YFSETQ. The CDR3 loop spans 16 amino acids. Trimming cost V 1 base and J 0 bases, with 14 bases left between them. CDR3 nucleotide sequence: TGCGCCAGCAGCTTGACCCCAGCTAGCGCCTCCTACGAGCAGTACTTC. It codes for CASSLTPASASYEQYF.

The V gene is TRBV5-1, the J gene TRBJ1-1; D possibly corresponds to TRBD1 (6 bases). The V and J ends lost 5 bases and 4 bases respectively, with 9 bases between them. The CDR3 is 12 residues long. Germline V gene data show CDR1 as SGHRS and CDR2 as YFSETQ. For the CDR3, the DNA is TGCGCCAGCAGGGACAGTCCCACTGAAGCTTTCTTT. Translation gives CASRDSPTEAFF.

The CDR3 bases are TGCGCCAGCAGTAGGGCGGGGAATGAGCAGTTCTTC. As protein: CASSRAGNEQFF. This chain links TRBV5-1 with TRBJ2-1; maybe TRBD2 (6 bases). V dropped 5 bases and J dropped 7 bases, with 10 bases sitting between them. Germline V gene sequence: CDR1 SGHRS, CDR2 YFSETQ. The length of the CDR3 is 12 residues. The complete variable domain, with remaining parts taken from reference TRBV5-1 and TRBJ2-1, reads KAGVTQTPRYLIKTRGQQVTLSCSPISGHRSVSWYQQTPGQGLQFLFEYFSETQRNKGNFPGRFSGRQFSNSRSEMNVSTLELGDSALYLCASSRAGNEQFFGPGTRLTVL.

The genes are TRBV5-5 and TRBJ2-3, with 7 bases matching TRBD1. CDR1 is SGHKS, CDR2 YYEKEE, per germline (reference sequence). Losses at the gene ends were 2 bases for V and 3 bases for J; bases not matched to a gene: 15. CDR3 length: 18 amino acids. The CDR3 DNA is TGTGCCAGCAGCTTCCGGGACAGTCGGGCAGCAGGAACAGATACGCAGTATTTT. Its protein product is CASSFRDSRAAGTDTQYF. The full variable domain, completed using reference TRBV5-5 and TRBJ2-3, is DAGVTQSPTHLIKTRGQQVTLRCSPISGHKSVSWYQQVLGQGPQFIFQYYEKEERGRGNFPDRFSARQFPNYSSELNVNALLLGDSALYLCASSFRDSRAAGTDTQYFGPGTRLTVL.

This chain uses TRBV19 with TRBJ1-1; tentative D call: TRBD1 (5 bases). CDR1 is LNHDA, CDR2 SQIVND, per germline (reference sequence). V was shortened by 1 base and J by 3 bases, with 12 bases between the two germline ends. This CDR3 contains 15 residues. The CDR3 DNA reads TGTGCCAGTAGTATAGGGGGGTACCTATACACTGAAGCTTTCTTT. Translating gives CASSIGGYLYTEAFF.

The rearrangement uses TRBV5-6 and TRBJ1-2; no definite D call. Germline CDR1 and CDR2: SGHDT and YYEEEE. V lost 4 bases, J lost 7 bases, and 14 bases lay in between. The CDR3 is 13 amino acids. DNA of the CDR3: TGTGCCAGCAGCCCGCAGACCGTTCGTGGCTACACCTTC. It codes for CASSPQTVRGYTF.

The rearrangement joins TRBV27 to TRBJ2-7; TRBD1 agrees at 9 bases. V dropped 8 bases and J dropped 4; count of bases not matched to a gene: 12. The CDR3 extends over 15 amino acids. The germline gives CDR1 MNHEY, CDR2 SMNVEV (reference sequence). The CDR3: CASGLAGTGIYEQYF. The DNA for the CDR3 is TGTGCCAGCGGGTTAGCCGGGACAGGGATATACGAGCAGTACTTC.

This chain joins TRBV18 and TRBJ2-2; D uncertain. The CDR3 is made up of 13 amino acids. Trimming left V 3 bases short and J 5 bases short, with 7 bases between. Germline values: CDR1 KGHSH, CDR2 LQKENI. The CDR3 DNA sequence: TGTGCCAGCTCACCGCGTGGGACCGGGGAGCTGTTTTTT. Amino acids: CASSPRGTGELFF.